The rows below give T cell receptor beta chains drawn from one sample of a study of T-cell memory formation after mild COVID-19. TCRdb reprocessed the 5' RACE reads with MiXCR, giving one entry per CDR3 protein. The data hold 250,000 or so distinct CDR3 sequences, with roughly a tenth observed a single time. Material for sequencing was PBMCs or a T cell subset sorted from them (not recorded which). Source of these receptors: a man younger than 30 who had mild COVID-19 (a few samples of this study predate the infection). Cell type and time point are not known. Each CDR3 is given with its conserved first and last residue. The D gene is left open where the match is weak. Where a row states a size, it is once, few, many or the class of an expanded clone; other rows omit it.

J gene | clone size | V gene | D gene | CDR3 DNA | CDR3 protein
TRBJ2-3 | . | TRBV10-3 | TRBD1 | TGTGCCATCAGTCTTCGGGGACAGGGAGGGAGTGATACGCAGTATTTT | CAISLRGQGGSDTQYF
TRBJ2-7 | . | TRBV20-1 | TRBD1 | TGCAGTGCTAGGGGGGACAGGCTTAGCGAGCAGTACTTC | CSARGDRLSEQYF
TRBJ2-3 | . | TRBV6-5 | TRBD2 | TGTGCCAGCAGTTACAGGCTAGCGGGGGATACAGATACGCAGTATTTT | CASSYRLAGDTDTQYF
TRBJ1-2 | few | TRBV6-5 | TRBD1 | TGTGCCAGTTTCCGGGACAGGGGCTATGGCTACACCTTC | CASFRDRGYGYTF
TRBJ2-1 | few | TRBV15 | TRBD1 | TGTGCCACCAGCAGAGATCGCGACAGGGGGGACGATGAGCAGTTCTTC | CATSRDRDRGDDEQFF
TRBJ1-5 | few | TRBV4-1 | . | TGCGCCAGCAGCCGGGACCCCGACAACAATCAGCCCCAGCATTTT | CASSRDPDNNQPQHF
TRBJ1-2 | few | TRBV12-3/TRBV12-4 | . | TGTGCCAGCACCCCCCCGGAGGGAGCTGAAGGCTACACCTTC | CASTPPEGAEGYTF
TRBJ2-3 | . | TRBV7-2 | . | TGTGCCAGCAGAGTAGCGCGAACCATGGGAGCTACAGATACGCAGTATTTT | CASRVARTMGATDTQYF
TRBJ2-3 | . | TRBV7-6 | TRBD2 | TGTGCCAGCAGCTTAGAGGGACTAGCAGGTGCAGATACGCAGTATTTT | CASSLEGLAGADTQYF
TRBJ2-7 | many | TRBV5-4 | . | TGTGCCAGCAGCTTGGAGGCAGGGGCAAGGGAGCAGTACTTC | CASSLEAGAREQYF
TRBJ1-6 | few | TRBV5-5 | TRBD1 | TGTGCCAGCAGCTTGGCCGGGACAGGGATGAGTTCACCCCTCCACTTT | CASSLAGTGMSSPLHF
TRBJ1-2 | . | TRBV20-1 | TRBD1 | TGCAGTGCTAGAGATGACAGGGCCTATGGCTACACCTTC | CSARDDRAYGYTF
TRBJ2-7 | few | TRBV10-2 | TRBD2 | TGCGCCAGCAGTCCTAGCGGGGCGAGCTACGAGCAGTACTTC | CASSPSGASYEQYF
TRBJ1-1 | . | TRBV11-1 | . | TGTGCCAGCAGCCCAACCGGGAGGGATGAAGCTTTCTTT | CASSPTGRDEAFF
TRBJ2-1 | few | TRBV5-1 | . | TGCGCCAGCAGCCCAACGATCATCTCCTACAATGAGCAGTTCTTC | CASSPTIISYNEQFF
TRBJ1-1 | . | TRBV29-1 | . | TGCAGCGTTGGTATGAACACTGAAGCTTTCTTT | CSVGMNTEAFF
TRBJ2-2 | few | TRBV12-3/TRBV12-4 | TRBD2 | TGTGCCAGCAGTTTTCGGGGGGACGTCGGGGAGCTGTTTTTT | CASSFRGDVGELFF
TRBJ2-3 | . | TRBV18 | TRBD1 | TGTGCCAGCTCACCTCTGGGACAGGGGTGGGCAGATACGCAGTATTTT | CASSPLGQGWADTQYF
TRBJ1-5 | many | TRBV5-1 | . | TGCGCCAGCAGCACTGGGATGGATCAGCCCCAGCATTTT | CASSTGMDQPQHF
TRBJ1-1 | . | TRBV30 | . | TGTGCCTGGAGTGTAGGTGTGACTGAAGCTTTCTTT | CAWSVGVTEAFF
TRBJ1-1 | few | TRBV29-1 | . | TGCAGCGTTGCCGAGGGGAGAGGCACTGAAGCTTTCTTT | CSVAEGRGTEAFF
TRBJ2-1 | few | TRBV20-1 | TRBD1 | TGCAGTGCTAGTAGGACAGGGGGCGCCGAGCAGTTCTTC | CSASRTGGAEQFF
TRBJ2-1 | . | TRBV4-3 | . | TGCGCCAGCAGCCAAGATTACCAGACTATACCACCGGATGAGCAGTTCTTC | CASSQDYQTIPPDEQFF
TRBJ1-1 | few | TRBV27 | . | TGTGCCAGCAGCGTGCGGATATTACGGGGTACGAACACTGAAGCTTTCTTT | CASSVRILRGTNTEAFF
TRBJ2-3 | . | TRBV29-1 | . | TGCAGCTTCCCGACCAAACTAAACACAGATACGCAGTATTTT | CSFPTKLNTDTQYF
TRBJ2-1 | . | TRBV4-1 | TRBD1 | TGCGCCAGCAGCCAATTACCGGGACAGGGATCCTACAATGAGCAGTTCTTC | CASSQLPGQGSYNEQFF
TRBJ2-3 | . | TRBV20-1 | . | TGCAGTGCTTCTTCGCCCCGCACAGATACGCAGTATTTT | CSASSPRTDTQYF
TRBJ2-5 | few | TRBV7-6 | TRBD2 | TGTGCCAGCAGCTTAGAAGTAGCGGGGGGGCCAATTGGAGAGACCCAGTACTTC | CASSLEVAGGPIGETQYF
TRBJ2-3 | . | TRBV9 | . | TGTGCCAGCAGCGTAGGAGGGGGGTATGGGACAGATACGCAGTATTTT | CASSVGGGYGTDTQYF
TRBJ1-4 | few | TRBV5-1 | TRBD1 | TGCGCCAGCAGCCCCGGGACAGGGGCTCGAGCGGTGGAAAAACTGTTTTTT | CASSPGTGARAVEKLFF
TRBJ2-1 | few | TRBV7-8 | . | TGTGCCAGCAGCTCTGGATCGGGGGGCCACAATGAGCAGTTCTTC | CASSSGSGGHNEQFF
TRBJ1-1 | . | TRBV12-3/TRBV12-4 | TRBD1 | TGTGCCAGCAGACCGGGACAGGGGCATGAAGCTTTCTTT | CASRPGQGHEAFF
TRBJ2-1 | few | TRBV20-1 | TRBD2 | TGCAGTGCTCACCCCGGGACTAGCGGTACTGAGCAGTTCTTC | CSAHPGTSGTEQFF
TRBJ2-2 | . | TRBV28 | TRBD1 | TGTGCCAGCAGTCAGGGGGCTAGCTCTGCACCCGGGGAGCTGTTTTTT | CASSQGASSAPGELFF
TRBJ2-3 | . | TRBV15 | TRBD1 | TGTGCCACCAGCGTCGACAGGGCAGATACGCAGTATTTT | CATSVDRADTQYF
TRBJ2-7 | few | TRBV7-9 | . | TGTGCCAGCAGCTTAGTCGGTAGCGACTCCTACGAGCAGTACTTC | CASSLVGSDSYEQYF
TRBJ2-6 | few | TRBV27 | . | TGTGCCAGCAGTTTGTGGGGGGCATCTGGGGCCAACGTCCTGACTTTC | CASSLWGASGANVLTF
TRBJ2-3 | . | TRBV7-2 | TRBD2 | TGTGCCAGCAGCTTTGGCGGGGGAAGCACAGATACGCAGTATTTT | CASSFGGGSTDTQYF
TRBJ1-2 | few | TRBV3-1 | . | TGTGCCAGCAGCCTATCATCCAAGGGGGACGGCTACACCTTC | CASSLSSKGDGYTF
TRBJ2-5 | . | TRBV12-3/TRBV12-4 | TRBD1 | TGTGCCAGCAGACCAGGACAGGGAAAAGAGACCCAGTACTTC | CASRPGQGKETQYF
TRBJ2-7 | many | TRBV4-1 | . | TGCGCCAGCAGCCATGCACAAACCTACGAGCAGTACTTC | CASSHAQTYEQYF
TRBJ2-2 | . | TRBV5-1 | . | TGCGCCAGCAGCTTGGTGTCGCACATCAACACCGGGGAGCTGTTTTTT | CASSLVSHINTGELFF
TRBJ1-2 | . | TRBV15 | . | TGTGCCACCAGCCCGGGACGGAACTATGGCTACACCTTC | CATSPGRNYGYTF
TRBJ2-2 | . | TRBV6-5 | TRBD1 | TGTGCCAGCAGTGTCACAGGGGGCTGGACCGGGGAGCTGTTTTTT | CASSVTGGWTGELFF
TRBJ2-1 | . | TRBV7-9 | . | TGTGCCAGCAGCTCCAGAGTGGGGGCCCCTGAGCAGTTCTTC | CASSSRVGAPEQFF
TRBJ1-1 | . | TRBV2 | . | TGTGCCAGCACCGAAGACAGCCTGAACACTGAAGCTTTCTTT | CASTEDSLNTEAFF
TRBJ2-5 | many | TRBV7-2 | TRBD2 | TGTGCCAGCAGCCGGACAGGGCCGACTAGCGGGGGGGAAGAGACCCAGTACTTC | CASSRTGPTSGGEETQYF
TRBJ2-1 | . | TRBV9 | . | TGTGCCAGCTCCAGCATGGGGGGGGGCGATGAGCAGTTCTTC | CASSSMGGGDEQFF
TRBJ2-7 | few | TRBV15 | . | TGTGCCACCAGCAGAGACCCAGGTAGGGGTTACGAGCAGTACTTC | CATSRDPGRGYEQYF
TRBJ1-1 | many | TRBV18 | TRBD1 | TGTGCCAGCTCACCAAGCCTGGACAGGATTTCGACTGAAGCTTTCTTT | CASSPSLDRISTEAFF
TRBJ2-7 | . | TRBV21-1 | . | TGTGCCAGCAGCCGGGACTATGGCTACGAGCAGTACTTC | CASSRDYGYEQYF